These T cell receptor beta chains were read from a single sample in a study of CD8 T cells in Susac syndrome. TCRdb re-called the immunoSEQ multiplex PCR reads through MiXCR, storing one row per CDR3 protein. Of 150,000 to 200,000 distinct CDR3 sequences in the sample, just under 95% were seen once. The sample comprised CD4+ T cells from PBMCs. The receptors were sampled from a human donor in good health. Both conserved end residues are part of each CDR3. The D gene is left open where the match is weak. The size entry is marked missing in some rows and otherwise reads once, few, many or a size class.

j_gene,d_gene,abundance,v_gene,CDR3aa,CDR3nt
TRBJ2-3,TRBD1,once,TRBV5-4,CASSWGQGTDTQYF,TGTGCCAGCAGCTGGGGACAGGGTACAGATACGCAGTATTTT
TRBJ1-6,.,.,TRBV27,CASSLRGIIDNSPLHF,TGTGCCAGCAGTCTTAGAGGGATTATTGATAATTCACCCCTCCACTTT
TRBJ1-6,TRBD1,.,TRBV4-1,CASSRGTVQDSPLHF,TGCGCCAGCAGCCGCGGGACAGTACAAGATTCACCCCTCCACTTT
TRBJ1-1,.,.,TRBV10-3,CAISETGMDTEAFF,TGTGCCATCAGTGAGACAGGGATGGACACTGAAGCTTTCTTT
TRBJ2-7,.,.,TRBV6-4,CASRPRPEQYF,TGTGCCAGCAGACCACGTCCCGAGCAGTACTTC
TRBJ2-3,.,.,TRBV29-1,CSVVPLGAASTDTQYF,TGCAGCGTTGTACCCCTCGGGGCCGCTAGCACAGATACGCAGTATTTT
TRBJ1-2,TRBD1,.,TRBV5-1,CASSLDPGTEYGYTF,TGCGCCAGCAGCTTGGACCCCGGGACAGAATATGGCTACACCTTC
TRBJ2-2,TRBD2,once,TRBV5-1,CASTRISGANGELFF,TGCGCCAGTACCCGGATAAGCGGGGCAAACGGGGAGCTGTTTTTT
TRBJ2-3,TRBD2,.,TRBV5-1,CASSSSERARGALRDTQYF,TGCGCCAGCAGCTCGAGTGAGAGAGCGCGGGGGGCCCTTAGGGATACGCAGTATTTT
TRBJ2-7,.,few,TRBV29-1,CSVGTVSYEQYF,TGCAGCGTTGGGACAGTTTCCTACGAGCAGTACTTC
TRBJ2-3,TRBD2,.,TRBV5-5,CASKREPGLAGGADTQYF,TGTGCCTCAAAGAGAGAACCGGGACTAGCGGGGGGGGCAGATACGCAGTATTTT
TRBJ2-1,TRBD2,.,TRBV6-2/TRBV6-3,CASSFPASGSSYNEQFF,TGTGCCAGCAGTTTCCCTGCGAGCGGGAGCTCCTACAATGAGCAGTTCTTC
TRBJ2-1,TRBD1,.,TRBV29-1,CSVQTGDEQFF,TGCAGCGTTCAGACAGGGGATGAGCAGTTCTTC
TRBJ1-5,TRBD1,.,TRBV20-1,CSARGGTGVQPQHF,TGCAGTGCTAGAGGGGGGACAGGGGTTCAGCCCCAGCATTTT
TRBJ2-7,TRBD2,.,TRBV12-3/TRBV12-4,CASSLASGGPYEQYF,TGTGCCAGCAGTTTGGCTAGCGGGGGACCTTACGAGCAGTACTTC
TRBJ2-5,TRBD1,.,TRBV12-5,CASVRGQLQETQYF,TGTGCTAGTGTAAGGGGACAGCTGCAAGAGACCCAGTACTTC
TRBJ2-3,.,.,TRBV25-1,CASAAFSGSTDTQYF,TGTGCCAGTGCAGCTTTTAGCGGATCCACAGATACGCAGTATTTT
TRBJ1-5,.,.,TRBV6-6,CASSPPGANQPQHF,TGTGCCAGCAGTCCCCCCGGGGCCAATCAGCCCCAGCATTTT
TRBJ1-5,.,.,TRBV19,CASSGAGNQPQHF,TGTGCCAGTAGTGGTGCCGGGAATCAGCCCCAGCATTTT
TRBJ2-5,.,.,TRBV30,CAWSVLSGVETQYF,TGTGCCTGGAGTGTACTTTCTGGGGTGGAGACCCAGTACTTC
TRBJ2-7,.,.,TRBV12-3/TRBV12-4,CASSFGSWYEQYF,TGTGCCAGCAGTTTTGGTAGCTGGTACGAGCAGTACTTC
TRBJ2-1,TRBD2,once,TRBV6-2/TRBV6-3,CASTRGLAGYNEQFF,TGTGCCAGCACCCGTGGACTAGCGGGGTACAATGAGCAGTTCTTC
TRBJ2-6,.,once,TRBV6-5,CASSYKRQPNVLTF,TGTGCCAGCAGTTACAAGCGGCAGCCCAACGTCCTGACTTTC
TRBJ2-5,.,.,TRBV6-5,CASSYDGSSFGETQYF,TGTGCCAGCAGTTATGACGGCTCTAGCTTTGGTGAGACCCAGTACTTC
TRBJ2-3,.,.,TRBV12-3/TRBV12-4,CASTTRKGGRTDTQYF,TGTGCCAGCACTACACGGAAGGGGGGCCGCACAGATACGCAGTATTTT
TRBJ1-1,.,once,TRBV18,CASSPAGYYTEAFF,TGTGCCAGCTCACCAGCAGGTTATTACACTGAAGCTTTCTTT
TRBJ1-5,TRBD1,.,TRBV6-5,CASSYDRGGQPQHF,TGTGCCAGCAGTTACGACAGGGGTGGTCAGCCCCAGCATTTT